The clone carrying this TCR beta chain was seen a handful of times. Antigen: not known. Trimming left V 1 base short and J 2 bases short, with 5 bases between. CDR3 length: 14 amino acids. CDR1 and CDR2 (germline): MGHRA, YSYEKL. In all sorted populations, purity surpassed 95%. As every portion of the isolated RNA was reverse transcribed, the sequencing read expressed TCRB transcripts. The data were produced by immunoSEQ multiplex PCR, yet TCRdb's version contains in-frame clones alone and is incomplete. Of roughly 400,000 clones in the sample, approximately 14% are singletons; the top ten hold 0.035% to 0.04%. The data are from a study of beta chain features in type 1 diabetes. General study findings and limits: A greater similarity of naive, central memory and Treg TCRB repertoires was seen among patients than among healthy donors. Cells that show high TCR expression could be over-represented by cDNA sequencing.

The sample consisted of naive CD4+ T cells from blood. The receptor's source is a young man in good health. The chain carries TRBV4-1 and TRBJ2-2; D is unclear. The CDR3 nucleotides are TGCGCCAGCAGCCAAGGCAGAAACACCGGGGAGCTGTTTTTT. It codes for CASSQGRNTGELFF.